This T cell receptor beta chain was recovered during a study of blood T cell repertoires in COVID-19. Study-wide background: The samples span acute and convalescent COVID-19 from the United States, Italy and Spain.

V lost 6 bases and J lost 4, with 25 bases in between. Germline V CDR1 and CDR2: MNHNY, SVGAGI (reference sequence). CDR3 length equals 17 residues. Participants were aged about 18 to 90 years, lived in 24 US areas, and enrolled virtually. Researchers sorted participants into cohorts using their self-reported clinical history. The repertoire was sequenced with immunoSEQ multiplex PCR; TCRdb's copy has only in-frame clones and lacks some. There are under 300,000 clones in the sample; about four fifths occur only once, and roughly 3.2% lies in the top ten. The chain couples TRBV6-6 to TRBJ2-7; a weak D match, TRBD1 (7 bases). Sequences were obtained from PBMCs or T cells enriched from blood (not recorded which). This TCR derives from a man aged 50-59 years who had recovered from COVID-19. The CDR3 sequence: CASRRADRAVAAYEQYF. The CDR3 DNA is TGTGCCAGCAGACGAGCCGACAGGGCGGTAGCGGCTTACGAGCAGTACTTC.